These T cell receptor beta chains were read from a single sample in a study of T cells in Graves' hyperthyroidism and ophthalmopathy. TCRdb recomputed calls from the multiplex PCR reads with MiXCR, one row per CDR3 protein. This repertoire shows about 520,000 distinct CDR3 sequences, roughly a quarter found once; its top ten account for about 10%. The source material was blood. All receptors come from a young woman with Graves' ophthalmopathy. The CDR3 runs from the conserved cysteine through the conserved F or W. The size of a clone is reported for some rows only, either as once, few or many, or as a class for expanded clones.

clone size: many; V gene: TRBV6-2/TRBV6-3; CDR3 protein: CASSRPQGWGNQPQHF
clone size: many; V gene: TRBV28; CDR3 protein: CASNLAGNTDTQYF
clone size: many; V gene: TRBV15; CDR3 protein: CATSRDYRGGYTF
clone size: .; V gene: TRBV10-3; CDR3 protein: CAISESLSQPQHF
clone size: many; V gene: TRBV19; CDR3 protein: CASNRASSGANVLTF
clone size: many; V gene: TRBV12-3/TRBV12-4; CDR3 protein: CASSLGQYNQPQHF
clone size: many; V gene: TRBV2; CDR3 protein: CAGNKGLWETQYF
clone size: many; V gene: TRBV28; CDR3 protein: CASRYRDRVNQPQHF
clone size: many; V gene: TRBV6-5; CDR3 protein: CASSYRQGGKTEAFF
clone size: .; V gene: TRBV6-1; CDR3 protein: CASSRDRGPGESYGYTF
clone size: many; V gene: TRBV6-1; CDR3 protein: CAGFGPGQPQHF
clone size: many; V gene: TRBV20-1; CDR3 protein: CSGSRGINYGYTF
clone size: many; V gene: TRBV20-1; CDR3 protein: CSARVYGQGFPNYGYTF
clone size: .; V gene: TRBV20-1; CDR3 protein: CSARGEPTSGRIQETQYF
clone size: many; V gene: TRBV11-1; CDR3 protein: CASSLSRFNSNQPQHF
clone size: .; V gene: TRBV12-3/TRBV12-4; CDR3 protein: CASSLGKGYQETQYF
clone size: many; V gene: TRBV5-1; CDR3 protein: CAREERQVYEQYF
clone size: many; V gene: TRBV19; CDR3 protein: CASSFQAGEGTEAFF
clone size: many; V gene: TRBV6-2/TRBV6-3; CDR3 protein: CASSYFRETQYF
clone size: many; V gene: TRBV6-2/TRBV6-3; CDR3 protein: CASSYLGGHYGYTF
clone size: few; V gene: TRBV3-1; CDR3 protein: CASSFWRARNTEAFF
clone size: .; V gene: TRBV6-1; CDR3 protein: CASRHDRGLSYEQYF
clone size: many; V gene: TRBV7-9; CDR3 protein: CASSFFQTNTEAFF
clone size: many; V gene: TRBV27; CDR3 protein: CASSLWQGESPLHF
clone size: .; V gene: TRBV12-3/TRBV12-4; CDR3 protein: CTSRPVERTEAFF
clone size: .; V gene: TRBV6-1; CDR3 protein: CASYIGGMNTEAFF
clone size: .; V gene: TRBV28; CDR3 protein: CASRGNKSEQYF
clone size: .; V gene: TRBV29-1; CDR3 protein: CSVEMGTGVYGYTF
clone size: few; V gene: TRBV12-3/TRBV12-4; CDR3 protein: CASSSYRVEQYF
clone size: many; V gene: TRBV6-2/TRBV6-3; CDR3 protein: CASSYSRTANPETQYF
clone size: .; V gene: TRBV28; CDR3 protein: CASTPLWSSYNSPLHF
clone size: many; V gene: TRBV27; CDR3 protein: CASRQESYEQYF
clone size: many; V gene: TRBV7-2; CDR3 protein: CASSSRTGTSGNTIYF
clone size: many; V gene: TRBV12-3/TRBV12-4; CDR3 protein: CASRLGTGYEQYF
clone size: many; V gene: TRBV6-5; CDR3 protein: CAISSSDLSGNTIYF
clone size: many; V gene: TRBV6-5; CDR3 protein: CASSYLVGWGHYGYTF
clone size: few; V gene: TRBV19; CDR3 protein: CASSRSPIATGELFF
clone size: many; V gene: TRBV24-1; CDR3 protein: CATSDFQGALETQYF
clone size: .; V gene: TRBV19; CDR3 protein: CASKAGAYGYTF
clone size: few; V gene: TRBV24-1; CDR3 protein: CATSESGTSRQTGELFF
clone size: many; V gene: TRBV11-3; CDR3 protein: CASSLLGLAGGTNTGELFF
clone size: many; V gene: TRBV7-2; CDR3 protein: CASSRLGQNTEAFF
clone size: many; V gene: TRBV4-3; CDR3 protein: CASSFGTGGEDGYTF
clone size: few; V gene: TRBV27; CDR3 protein: CASSNLGGPGEQYF
clone size: many; V gene: TRBV6-1; CDR3 protein: CASSERRQGGGYTF
clone size: .; V gene: TRBV12-3/TRBV12-4; CDR3 protein: CASSFSDVGNTEAFF
clone size: few; V gene: TRBV6-2/TRBV6-3; CDR3 protein: CASSYELIKTGARYEQYF
clone size: many; V gene: TRBV12-3/TRBV12-4; CDR3 protein: CASTGGETQYF
clone size: few; V gene: TRBV20-1; CDR3 protein: CSAQRAATEAFF
clone size: many; V gene: TRBV6-1; CDR3 protein: CASRLGQQSGNTIYF